This TCR beta chain comes out of a study of blood T cell repertoires in COVID-19 (dated by TCRdb to 2020 to 2022). Broadly, across the study: The collaborator samples originated in the United States, Italy and Spain and spanned the acute and convalescent phases of COVID-19. Subjects who had been exposed to COVID-19, were actively infected with it, or had recovered from it provided the deeply sampled blood TCRbeta repertoires that made up the dataset. The material from the prospective study consisted of cDNA or gDNA derived from T cells, B-cell-depleted T cells, or PBMCs. Where available, HLA class I and class II types were taken from metadata supplied by the sample provider and were not determined by assay-based typing. The repertoires were released in a freely available public database meant as a resource for research on the immune response to SARS-CoV-2. Samples were obtained from the ongoing ImmuneRACE study (first 160 participants) and from some 1,300 subjects provided by 6 global collaborators. A de-identified subject ID, COVID-19 status, age in years and sex were almost always included in the sample metadata. Results the study describes overall, beyond this receptor: How much clinical and demographic metadata was included differed by source and by participant, and the metadata was provided uncurated.

Another Seattle source contributed samples from volunteer blood donors who had recovered from COVID-19. Collaborating institutions collected whole blood in K2EDTA tubes following their own protocols. For TCRbeta analysis, collaborator samples were shipped as frozen whole blood, as isolated PBMCs, or as DNA extracted from either sample type. TCRbeta CDR3 regions were amplified from genomic DNA by means of the immunoSEQ Assay, a bias-controlled multiplex PCR. The original methods were these. The number of nucleated cells in each sample was estimated from the amplification of reference gene primers within the assay. To quantify the absolute abundance of each unique TCRbeta CDR3 rearrangement, sequence reads were collapsed and filtered. For each sample, productive Simpson clonality was calculated as the square root of Simpson's diversity index over productive rearrangements. The immuneACCESS repertoire file appears here via TCRdb, limited to in-frame rearrangements. These files lack a portion of the clones; in checked studies, under half of the deficit traces to unresolved V genes, and the cause of the others is not known. From that table come the V and J calls and clone size; the DNA was used to work out D and trimming. Recorded for this sample are under 300,000 clones; around 86% of them occurred a single time. About 0.94% of the sample goes to the ten largest clones.

Relative to germline, V is 8 bases shorter and J is 15 bases shorter, with 16 bases between their ends. Sequences MNHEY (CDR1) and SVGAGI (CDR2) are obtained from the germline V gene. From the cysteine through the phenylalanine, the CDR3 covers 11 amino acids. Kept here is only the CDR3 DNA, which spans 33 bases and is read in frame from base 1. A note on this clone: The clone's antigen remains unknown. Nothing much larger sits one base from this clone, and base qualities are not available.

The sequence came from a woman in her forties who had recovered from COVID-19. The specimen was peripheral blood. The rearrangement joined TRBV6-5 to TRBJ2-2; TRBD2 might be the D gene, on 5 matching bases. The nucleotide sequence reads as follows: TGTGCCAGCGCTCAACTAGGGCCTGTGTTTTTT. It is translated as CASAQLGPVFF.